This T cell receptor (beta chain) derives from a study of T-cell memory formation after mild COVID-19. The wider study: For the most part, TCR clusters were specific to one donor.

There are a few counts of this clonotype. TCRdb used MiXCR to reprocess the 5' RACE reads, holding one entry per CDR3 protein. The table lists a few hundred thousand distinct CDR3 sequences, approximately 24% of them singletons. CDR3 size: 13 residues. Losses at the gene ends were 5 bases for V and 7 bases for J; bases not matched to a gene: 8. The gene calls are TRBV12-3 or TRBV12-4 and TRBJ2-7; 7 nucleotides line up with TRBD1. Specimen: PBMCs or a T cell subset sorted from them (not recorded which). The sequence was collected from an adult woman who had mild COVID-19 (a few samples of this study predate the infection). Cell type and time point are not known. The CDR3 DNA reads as TGTGCCAGCAGTATGGACAGGCAGAGGGAGCAGTACTTC. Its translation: CASSMDRQREQYF.